These T cell receptor beta chains were read from a single sample in a study of type 1 regulatory T cells. MiXCR, run by TCRdb on the reads, gives a single entry per CDR3 protein. There are some 15,000 distinct CDR3 sequences in the sample; 12% to 15% occur only once, and 15% lies in the top ten. These receptors lack a known antigen. What was sequenced was cultured T cells, either the whole culture or a sorted T cell fraction (not recorded which). The receptors here all came from a human donor in good health. The CDR3 runs from the conserved cysteine through the conserved F or W. A D gene is named only where the DNA matches it firmly. Clone size is given for some rows only: seen once, a few or many times, or a class if the clone is expanded.

D	J	length	size	V	DNA	CDR3
-	TRBJ2-3	17	many	TRBV7-2	TGTGCCAGCAGCTTAATTGGTGCCGCGGGACCCTCAGATACGCAGTATTTT	CASSLIGAAGPSDTQYF
-	TRBJ1-2	14	many	TRBV12-3/TRBV12-4	TGTGCCAGCAGTACAGATGGACAGATCTATGGCTACACCTTC	CASSTDGQIYGYTF
-	TRBJ1-2	13	many	TRBV7-6	TGTGCCAGCAGCTTAATGCGGCTCTATGGCTACACCTTC	CASSLMRLYGYTF
-	TRBJ2-7	16	medium-sized	TRBV6-5	TGTGCCAGCAGCTATACAGTAACTGGGAGCCCCTACGAGCAGTACTTC	CASSYTVTGSPYEQYF
-	TRBJ2-1	14	many	TRBV5-1	TGCGCCAGCAGTCCGGGGAGGTACTCAGAAGAGCAGTTCTTC	CASSPGRYSEEQFF
TRBD2	TRBJ2-4	17	many	TRBV9	TGTGCCAGCAGCAGAGGACTAGCGGGAGAGGCCAAAAACATTCAGTACTTC	CASSRGLAGEAKNIQYF
-	TRBJ2-1	13	many	TRBV28	TGTGCCAGCAGAGAGGGGGGGGGTCATGAGCAGTTCTTC	CASREGGGHEQFF
TRBD2	TRBJ2-7	14	many	TRBV28	TGTGCCAGCGCCCGGGGCGGGAGTAGCTACGAGCAGTACTTC	CASARGGSSYEQYF
-	TRBJ1-4	15	-	TRBV29-1	TGCAGCGTTGAAGATCGCGGGCCGGGAGGTGAAAAACTGTTTTTT	CSVEDRGPGGEKLFF
-	TRBJ1-1	15	few	TRBV5-1	TGCGCCAGCAGCCTACCGCGGCAGGAGAACACTGAAGCTTTCTTT	CASSLPRQENTEAFF